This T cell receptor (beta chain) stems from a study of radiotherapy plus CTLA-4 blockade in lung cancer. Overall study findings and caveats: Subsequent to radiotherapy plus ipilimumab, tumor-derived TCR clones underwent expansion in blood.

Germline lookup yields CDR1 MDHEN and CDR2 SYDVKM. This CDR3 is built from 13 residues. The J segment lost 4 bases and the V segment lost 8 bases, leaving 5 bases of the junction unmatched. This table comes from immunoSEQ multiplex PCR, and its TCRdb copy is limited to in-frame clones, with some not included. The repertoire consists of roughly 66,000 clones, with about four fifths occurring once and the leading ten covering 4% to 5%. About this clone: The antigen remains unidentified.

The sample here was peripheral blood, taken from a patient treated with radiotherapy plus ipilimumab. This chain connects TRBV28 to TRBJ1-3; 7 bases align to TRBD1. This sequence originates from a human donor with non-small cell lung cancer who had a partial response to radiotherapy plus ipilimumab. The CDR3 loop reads CASYLTGGNTIYF. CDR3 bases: TGTGCCAGCTACCTGACAGGGGGAAACACCATATATTTT.